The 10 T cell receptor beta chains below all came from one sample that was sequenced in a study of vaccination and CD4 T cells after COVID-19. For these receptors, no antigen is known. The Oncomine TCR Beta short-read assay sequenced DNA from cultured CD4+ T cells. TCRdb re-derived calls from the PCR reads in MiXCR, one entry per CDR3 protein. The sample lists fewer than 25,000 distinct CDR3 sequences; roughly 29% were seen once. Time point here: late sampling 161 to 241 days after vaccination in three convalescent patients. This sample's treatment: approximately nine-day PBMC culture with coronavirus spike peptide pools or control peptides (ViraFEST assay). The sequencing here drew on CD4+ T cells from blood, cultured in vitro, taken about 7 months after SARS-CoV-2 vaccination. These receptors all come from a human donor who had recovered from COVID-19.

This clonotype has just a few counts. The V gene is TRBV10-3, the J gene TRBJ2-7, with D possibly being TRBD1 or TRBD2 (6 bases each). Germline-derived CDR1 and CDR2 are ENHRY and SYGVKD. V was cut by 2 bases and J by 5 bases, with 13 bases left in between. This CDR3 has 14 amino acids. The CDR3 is CAISEQGPGDEQYF. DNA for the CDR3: TGTGCCATCAGTGAGCAGGGGCCGGGAGACGAGCAGTACTTC.

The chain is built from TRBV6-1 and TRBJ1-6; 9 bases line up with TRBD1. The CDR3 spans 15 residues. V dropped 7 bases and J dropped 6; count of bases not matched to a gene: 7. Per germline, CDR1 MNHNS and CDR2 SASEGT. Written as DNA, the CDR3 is TGTGCCAGCACTACAACAGGGGGCCGTAATTCACCCCTCCACTTT. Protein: CASTTTGGRNSPLHF.

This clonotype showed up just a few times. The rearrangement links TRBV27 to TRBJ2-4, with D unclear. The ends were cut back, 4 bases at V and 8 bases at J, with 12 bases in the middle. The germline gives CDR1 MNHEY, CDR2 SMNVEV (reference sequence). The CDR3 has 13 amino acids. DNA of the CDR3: TGTGCCAGCAGTTCCGACGGGTACGACATTCAGTACTTC. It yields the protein CASSSDGYDIQYF.

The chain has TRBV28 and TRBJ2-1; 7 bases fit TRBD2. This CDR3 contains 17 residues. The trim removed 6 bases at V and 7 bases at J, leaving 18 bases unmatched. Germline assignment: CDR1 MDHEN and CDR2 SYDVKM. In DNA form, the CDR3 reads TGTGCCAGCAGCAAGACCTGGTCGGCGGGAGTAAAGAATGAGCAGTTCTTC. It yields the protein CASSKTWSAGVKNEQFF.

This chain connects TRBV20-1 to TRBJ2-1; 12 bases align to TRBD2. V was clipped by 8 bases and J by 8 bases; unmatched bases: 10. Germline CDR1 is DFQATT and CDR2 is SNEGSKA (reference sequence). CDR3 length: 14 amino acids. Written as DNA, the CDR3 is TGCAGTCCTGACCCGGGACTAGCGGGCCATGAGCAGTTCTTC. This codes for CSPDPGLAGHEQFF.

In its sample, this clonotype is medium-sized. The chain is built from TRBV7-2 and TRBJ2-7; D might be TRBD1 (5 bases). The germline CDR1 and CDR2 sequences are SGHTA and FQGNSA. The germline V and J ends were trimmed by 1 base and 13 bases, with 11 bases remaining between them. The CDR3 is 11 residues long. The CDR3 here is CASSLEYDRYF. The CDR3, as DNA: TGTGCCAGCAGCTTAGAATACGACAGATACTTC.

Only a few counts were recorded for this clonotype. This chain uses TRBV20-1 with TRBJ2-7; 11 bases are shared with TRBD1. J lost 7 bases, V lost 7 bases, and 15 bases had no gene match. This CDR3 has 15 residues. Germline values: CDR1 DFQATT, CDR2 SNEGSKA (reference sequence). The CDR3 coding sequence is TGCAGTGTTCAGCCGGAGAGGGACAGGGGGAGAGAGCAGTACTTC. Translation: CSVQPERDRGREQYF.

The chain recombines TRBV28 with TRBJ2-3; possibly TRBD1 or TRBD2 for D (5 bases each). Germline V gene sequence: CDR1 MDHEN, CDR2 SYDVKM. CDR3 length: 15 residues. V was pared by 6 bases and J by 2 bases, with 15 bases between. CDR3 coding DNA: TGTGCCAGCAGAGAACTCGGGACGGCCACAGATACGCAGTATTTT. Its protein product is CASRELGTATDTQYF. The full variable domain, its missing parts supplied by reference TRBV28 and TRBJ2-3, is DVKVTQSSRYLVKRTGEKVFLECVQDMDHENMFWYRQDPGLGLRLIYFSYDVKMKEKGDIPEGYSVSREKKERFSLILESASTNQTSMYLCASRELGTATDTQYFGPGTRLTVL.

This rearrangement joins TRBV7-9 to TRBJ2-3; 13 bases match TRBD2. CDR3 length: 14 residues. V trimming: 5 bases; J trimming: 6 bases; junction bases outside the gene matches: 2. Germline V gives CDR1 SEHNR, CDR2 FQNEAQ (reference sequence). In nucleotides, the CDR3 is TGTGCCAGCAGCCAGACTAGCGGGAGGGATACGCAGTATTTT. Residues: CASSQTSGRDTQYF.

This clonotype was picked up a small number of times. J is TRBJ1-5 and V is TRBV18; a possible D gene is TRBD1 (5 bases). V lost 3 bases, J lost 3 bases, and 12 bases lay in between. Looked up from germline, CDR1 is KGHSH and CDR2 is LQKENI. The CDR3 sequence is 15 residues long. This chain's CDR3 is CASSPNRTYNQPQHF. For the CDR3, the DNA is TGTGCCAGCTCACCTAACAGGACCTACAATCAGCCCCAGCATTTT.